One sample yielded the 10 T cell receptor beta chains listed below, sequenced in a study of T cell responses to AZD1222 COVID-19 vaccine (dated by TCRdb to the early 2020s). Reading the label with the study, this specimen's time point is: about 28 days (+/-7) after the second vaccine dose. The library was built by means of the immunoSEQ multiplex PCR assay. The table comes from immuneACCESS by way of TCRdb, which keeps in-frame sequences with V and J called. Part of the clones is missing from these tables; in studies checked, under half for an unresolved V gene and the rest for unknown reasons. The sample includes around 130,000 clones, with 70% to 90% observed a single time. Together, the top ten hold approximately 9.8% of the sample. Sequenced here: peripheral blood, sampled 28 days after the second AZD1222 dose. These receptor sequences come from an adult who received the AZD1222 COVID-19 vaccine.

The rearrangement joins TRBV11-3 to TRBJ1-1; unclear D gene. The CDR3 has 13 amino acids. Deletions cut 0 bases from V and 3 bases from J, with 5 bases between. Germline assignment: CDR1 SGHNT and CDR2 YENEEA. The CDR3 sequence: CASSLDRDTEAFF. CDR3 bases: TGTGCCAGCAGCTTAGACAGAGACACTGAAGCTTTCTTT. The full variable domain, rest sourced from reference TRBV11-3 and TRBJ1-1, is EAGVVQSPRYKIIEKKQPVAFWCNPISGHNTLYWYLQNLGQGPELLIRYENEEAVDDSQLPKDRFSAERLKGVDSTLKIQPAELGDSAVYLCASSLDRDTEAFFGQGTRLTVV.

The CDR3 coding sequence is TGTGCCAGCAGCTTATCACGCGGGGGGGAGACCCAGTACTTC. Translating it yields CASSLSRGGETQYF. This chain connects TRBV7-2 to TRBJ2-5, with TRBD2 matching 8 bases. V shed 2 bases and J 5 bases; nucleotides not matched to a gene: 4. The germline V gene has CDR1 SGHTA and CDR2 FQGNSA. The CDR3 sequence is 14 residues long.

The chain links TRBV29-1 to TRBJ2-7; 11 bases are shared with TRBD2. The CDR3 totals 14 residues. Germline CDR1 and CDR2: SQVTM and ANQGSEA. V trimming: 3 bases; J trimming: 3 bases; junction bases outside the gene matches: 4. CDR3 nucleotides: TGCAGCGTTGAGGTAGCGGGAGGGAACTACGAGCAGTACTTC. It yields the protein CSVEVAGGNYEQYF.

This clone is a singleton in its sample. The chain carries TRBV19 and TRBJ1-1, with no clear D. The CDR3 runs to 11 residues. Trimming shortened V by 6 bases and J by 2 bases, and 4 bases separated the two germline ends. The germline V gene encodes CDR1 LNHDA and CDR2 SQIVND (reference sequence). In nucleotides, the CDR3 is TGTGCCAGTAGAACAAACACTGAAGCTTTCTTT. This codes for CASRTNTEAFF.

The gene calls are TRBV13 and TRBJ2-5; D not resolved. Germline values: CDR1 PRHDT, CDR2 FYEKMQ (reference sequence). The CDR3 totals 11 residues. V lost 2 bases, J lost 5 bases, and 3 bases lay in between. CDR3 amino acids: CASSLMETQYF. The CDR3 coding sequence is TGTGCCAGCAGCTTAATGGAGACCCAGTACTTC. Supplemented by reference TRBV13 and TRBJ2-5, the full variable domain reads AAGVIQSPRHLIKEKRETATLKCYPIPRHDTVYWYQQGPGQDPQFLISFYEKMQSDKGSIPDRFSAQQFSDYHSELNMSSLELGDSALYFCASSLMETQYFGPGTRLLVL.

The chain has TRBV7-8 and TRBJ2-5, with a tentative D call TRBD1 (6 bases). Germline CDR1 and CDR2: SGHVS and FQNEAQ. This CDR3 region has 14 residues. V was clipped by 0 bases and J by 5 bases, with 10 bases between them. CDR3 sequence reads: CASSLAGTSETQYF. The DNA of the CDR3 is TGTGCCAGCAGCTTAGCGGGGACATCTGAGACCCAGTACTTC.

The chain combines TRBV4-3 with TRBJ1-1, with TRBD1 matching over 8 bases. Germline lookup yields CDR1 LGHNA and CDR2 YSLEER. CDR3 length equals 15 residues. V lost 1 base to trimming and J lost 0 bases; unmatched junction nucleotides: 1. The CDR3 is CASSQGTGLNTEAFF. CDR3 in DNA: TGCGCCAGCAGCCAAGGGACAGGGTTGAACACTGAAGCTTTCTTT.

The chain recombines TRBV28 with TRBJ2-3, with D hard to call. Trimming shortened V by 2 bases and J by 0 bases, and 6 bases separated the two germline ends. The germline V gene has CDR1 MDHEN and CDR2 SYDVKM. CDR3 size: 14 residues. The CDR3 DNA reads TGTGCCAGCAGTTTAGGGTGGAGCACAGATACGCAGTATTTT. Its translation: CASSLGWSTDTQYF.

The chain joins TRBV5-5 to TRBJ2-2; D is undetermined. This CDR3 has 13 amino acids. CDR1 is SGHKS, CDR2 YYEKEE, per germline (reference sequence). V was pared by 0 bases and J by 6 bases, with 6 bases between. The CDR3 coding sequence is TGTGCCAGCAGCTTGGATTATGCCGGGGAGCTGTTTTTT. Its translation is CASSLDYAGELFF.

J is TRBJ2-1 and V is TRBV9, with 10 bases that match TRBD2. This CDR3 is 16 amino acids long. The V gene's germline CDR1 is SGDLS and CDR2 YYNGEE. Trimming took 0 bases from V and 7 from J; bases not matched to a gene: 7. The DNA of the CDR3 is TGTGCCAGCAGCGTAGCTCCTAGCGGGAGAGGTAATGAGCAGTTCTTC. Protein sequence: CASSVAPSGRGNEQFF.